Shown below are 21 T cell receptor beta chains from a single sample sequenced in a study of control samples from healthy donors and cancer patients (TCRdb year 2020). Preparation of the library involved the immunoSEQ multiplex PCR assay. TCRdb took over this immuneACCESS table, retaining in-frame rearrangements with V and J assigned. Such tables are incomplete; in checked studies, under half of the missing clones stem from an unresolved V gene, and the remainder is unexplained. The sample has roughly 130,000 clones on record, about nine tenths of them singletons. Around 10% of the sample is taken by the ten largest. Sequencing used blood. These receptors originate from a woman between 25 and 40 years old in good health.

CDR3 amino acids: CASSPRGGTDAYEQYF. The CDR3 coding sequence is TGTGCCAGCAGCCCCAGGGGGGGGACAGATGCCTACGAGCAGTACTTC. V gene TRBV7-9 combines with J gene TRBJ2-7; the D call may be TRBD1 or TRBD2 (7 bases each). V lost 5 bases, J lost 2 bases, and 19 bases lay in between. This CDR3 region has 16 residues. Germline loops: CDR1 SEHNR, CDR2 FQNEAQ (reference sequence). The entire variable domain, with the rest obtained from reference TRBV7-9 and TRBJ2-7, is as follows: DTGVSQNPRHKITKRGQNVTFRCDPISEHNRLYWYRQTLGQGPEFLTYFQNEAQLEKSRLLSDRFSAERPKGSFSTLEIQRTEQGDSAMYLCASSPRGGTDAYEQYFGPGTRLTVT.

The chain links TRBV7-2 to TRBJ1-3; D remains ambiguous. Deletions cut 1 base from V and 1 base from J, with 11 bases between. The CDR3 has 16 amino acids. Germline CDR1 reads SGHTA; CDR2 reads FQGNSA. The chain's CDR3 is CASSLESGGSGNTIYF. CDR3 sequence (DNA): TGTGCCAGCAGCTTAGAATCGGGTGGATCTGGAAACACCATATATTTT.

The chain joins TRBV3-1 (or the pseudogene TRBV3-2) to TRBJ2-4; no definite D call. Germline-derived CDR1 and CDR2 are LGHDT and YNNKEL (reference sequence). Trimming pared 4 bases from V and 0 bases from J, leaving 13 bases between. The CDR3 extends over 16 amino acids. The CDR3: CASSPPSRQAKNIQYF. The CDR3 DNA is TGTGCCAGCAGCCCCCCCTCTCGTCAAGCCAAAAACATTCAGTACTTC.

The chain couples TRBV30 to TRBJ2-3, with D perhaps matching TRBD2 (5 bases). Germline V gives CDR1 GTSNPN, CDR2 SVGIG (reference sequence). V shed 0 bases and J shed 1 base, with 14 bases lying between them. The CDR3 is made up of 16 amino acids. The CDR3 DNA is TGTGCCTGGAGTGTAGTACGGACGAGGGGCACAGATACGCAGTATTTT. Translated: CAWSVVRTRGTDTQYF. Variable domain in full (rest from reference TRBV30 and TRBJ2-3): SQTIHQWPATLVQPVGSPLSLECTVEGTSNPNLYWYRQAAGRGLQLLFYSVGIGQISSEVPQNLSASRPQDRQFILSSKKLLLSDSGFYLCAWSVVRTRGTDTQYFGPGTRLTVL.

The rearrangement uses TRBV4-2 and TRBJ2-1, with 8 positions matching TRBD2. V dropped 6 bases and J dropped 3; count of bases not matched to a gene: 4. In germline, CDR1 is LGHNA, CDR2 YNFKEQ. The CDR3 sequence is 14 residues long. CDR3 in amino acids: CASRNSGVYNEQFF. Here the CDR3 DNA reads TGTGCCAGCAGAAATAGCGGGGTCTACAATGAGCAGTTCTTC.

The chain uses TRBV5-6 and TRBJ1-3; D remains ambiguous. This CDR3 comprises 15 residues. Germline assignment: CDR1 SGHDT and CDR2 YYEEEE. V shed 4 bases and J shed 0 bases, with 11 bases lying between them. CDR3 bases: TGTGCCAGCAGCGCCTCGGGATTCTCTGGAAACACCATATATTTT. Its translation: CASSASGFSGNTIYF.

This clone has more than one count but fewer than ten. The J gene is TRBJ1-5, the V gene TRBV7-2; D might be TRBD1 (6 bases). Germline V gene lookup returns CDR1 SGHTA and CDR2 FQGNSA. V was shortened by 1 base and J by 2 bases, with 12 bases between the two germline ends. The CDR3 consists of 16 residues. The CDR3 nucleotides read TGTGCCAGCAGCTTAGTGTGGGCAGGGGGCAATCAGCCCCAGCATTTT. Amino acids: CASSLVWAGGNQPQHF.

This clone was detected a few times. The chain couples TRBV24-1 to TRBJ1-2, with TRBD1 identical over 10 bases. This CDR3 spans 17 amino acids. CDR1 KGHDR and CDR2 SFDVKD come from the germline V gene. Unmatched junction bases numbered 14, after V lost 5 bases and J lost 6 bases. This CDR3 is CATSGRPGTGAEDGYTF. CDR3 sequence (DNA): TGTGCCACCAGTGGACGTCCCGGGACAGGGGCAGAAGATGGCTACACCTTC.

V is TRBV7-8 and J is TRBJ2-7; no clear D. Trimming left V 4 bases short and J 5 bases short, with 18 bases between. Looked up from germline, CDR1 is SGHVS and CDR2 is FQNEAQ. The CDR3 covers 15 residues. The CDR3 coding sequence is TGTGCCAGCAGCTCCCCGGGCGGTCTCGTAAACGAGCAGTACTTC. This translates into CASSSPGGLVNEQYF.

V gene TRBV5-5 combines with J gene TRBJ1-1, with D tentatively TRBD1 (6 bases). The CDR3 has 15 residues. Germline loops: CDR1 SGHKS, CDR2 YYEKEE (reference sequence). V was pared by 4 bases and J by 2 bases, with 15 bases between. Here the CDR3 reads CASSHRSGTNTEAFF. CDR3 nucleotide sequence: TGTGCCAGCAGCCACCGGTCCGGGACAAACACTGAAGCTTTCTTT.

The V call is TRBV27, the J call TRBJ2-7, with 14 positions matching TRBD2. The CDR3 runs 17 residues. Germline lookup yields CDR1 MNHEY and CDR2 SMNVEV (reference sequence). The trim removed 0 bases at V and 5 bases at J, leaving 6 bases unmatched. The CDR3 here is CASSLSGTSGRTDEQYF. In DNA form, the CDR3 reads TGTGCCAGCAGTTTATCAGGGACTAGCGGGAGAACCGACGAGCAGTACTTC.

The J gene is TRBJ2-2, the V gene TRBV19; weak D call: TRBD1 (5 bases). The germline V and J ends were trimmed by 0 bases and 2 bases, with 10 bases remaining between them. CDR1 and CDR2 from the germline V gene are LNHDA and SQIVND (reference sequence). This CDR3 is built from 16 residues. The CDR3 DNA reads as TGTGCCAGTAGTATAGATAATACAGGCAACACCGGGGAGCTGTTTTTT. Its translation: CASSIDNTGNTGELFF. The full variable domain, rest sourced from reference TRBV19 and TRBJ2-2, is DGGITQSPKYLFRKEGQNVTLSCEQNLNHDAMYWYRQDPGQGLRLIYYSQIVNDFQKGDIAEGYSVSREKKESFPLTVTSAQKNPTAFYLCASSIDNTGNTGELFFGEGSRLTVL.

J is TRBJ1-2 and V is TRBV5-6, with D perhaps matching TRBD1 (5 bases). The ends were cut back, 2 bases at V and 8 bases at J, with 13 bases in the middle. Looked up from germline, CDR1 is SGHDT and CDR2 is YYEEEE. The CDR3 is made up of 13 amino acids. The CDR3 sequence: CASSFLGPGGYTF. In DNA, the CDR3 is TGTGCCAGCAGCTTCCTGGGGCCGGGGGGCTACACCTTC.

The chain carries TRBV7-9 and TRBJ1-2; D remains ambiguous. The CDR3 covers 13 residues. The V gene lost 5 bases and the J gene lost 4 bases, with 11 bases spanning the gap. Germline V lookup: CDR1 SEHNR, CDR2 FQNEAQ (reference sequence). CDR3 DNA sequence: TGTGCCAGCAGCCCTTCTCCCCCCTATGGCTACACCTTC. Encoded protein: CASSPSPPYGYTF.

CDR3 region: CASTLGGPDTIYF. The CDR3 DNA sequence: TGTGCCTCAACATTGGGGGGGCCGGACACCATATATTTT. The chain joins TRBV21-1 to TRBJ1-3. TRBV21-1 is labeled a pseudogene. The CDR3 covers 13 residues.

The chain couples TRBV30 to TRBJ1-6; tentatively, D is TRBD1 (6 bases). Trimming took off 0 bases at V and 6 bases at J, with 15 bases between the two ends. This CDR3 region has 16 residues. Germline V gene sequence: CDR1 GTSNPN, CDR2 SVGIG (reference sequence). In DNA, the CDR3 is TGTGCCTGGAGTGTCCTTCAGGGGACGGCTAATTCACCCCTCCACTTT. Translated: CAWSVLQGTANSPLHF.

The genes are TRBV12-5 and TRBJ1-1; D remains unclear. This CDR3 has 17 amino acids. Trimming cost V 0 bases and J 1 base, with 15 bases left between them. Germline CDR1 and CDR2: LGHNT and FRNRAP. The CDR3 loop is CASGLVPLGSQNTEAFF. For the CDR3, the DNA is TGTGCTAGTGGTTTGGTACCCCTCGGCTCCCAGAACACTGAAGCTTTCTTT. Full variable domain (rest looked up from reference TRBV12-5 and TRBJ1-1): DARVTQTPRHKVTEMGQEVTMRCQPILGHNTVFWYRQTMMQGLELLAYFRNRAPLDDSGMPKDRFSAEMPDATLATLKIQPSEPRDSAVYFCASGLVPLGSQNTEAFFGQGTRLTVV.

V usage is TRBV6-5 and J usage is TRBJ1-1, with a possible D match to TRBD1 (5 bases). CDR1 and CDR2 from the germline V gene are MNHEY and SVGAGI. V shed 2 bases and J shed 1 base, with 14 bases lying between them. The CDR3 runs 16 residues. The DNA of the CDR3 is TGTGCCAGCAGTTACGCGGTTGGGGCGGCGAACACTGAAGCTTTCTTT. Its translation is CASSYAVGAANTEAFF.

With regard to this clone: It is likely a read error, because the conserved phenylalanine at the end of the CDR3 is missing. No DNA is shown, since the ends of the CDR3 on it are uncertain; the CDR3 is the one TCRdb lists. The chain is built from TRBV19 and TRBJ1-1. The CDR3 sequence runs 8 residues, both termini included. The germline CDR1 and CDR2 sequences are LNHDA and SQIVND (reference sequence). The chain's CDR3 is CATAVSVG.

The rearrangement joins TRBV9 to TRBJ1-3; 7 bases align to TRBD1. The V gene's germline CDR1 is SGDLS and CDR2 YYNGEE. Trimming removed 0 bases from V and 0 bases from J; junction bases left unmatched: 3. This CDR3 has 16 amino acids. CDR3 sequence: CASSVADRSSGNTIYF. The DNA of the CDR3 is TGTGCCAGCAGCGTAGCGGACAGGAGCTCTGGAAACACCATATATTTT.

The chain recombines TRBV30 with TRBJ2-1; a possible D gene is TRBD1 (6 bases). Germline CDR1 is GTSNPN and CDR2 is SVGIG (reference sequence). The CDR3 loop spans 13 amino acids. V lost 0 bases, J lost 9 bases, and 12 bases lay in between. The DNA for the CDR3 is TGTGCCTGGAGTGTACGCAGGGGTGGTGAGCAGTTCTTC. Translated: CAWSVRRGGEQFF.